One sample yielded the 19 T cell receptor beta chains listed below, sequenced in a study of cytomegalovirus exposure and HLA in healthy donors. The PCR was carried out with 60 Vbeta primers and 13 Jbeta primers. The repertoire was sequenced with immunoSEQ multiplex PCR; TCRdb's copy has only in-frame clones and lacks some. The sample consists of some 170,000 clones, around four fifths of them appearing once. The sample comprised PBMCs. These receptors all stem from a middle-aged man in good health and CMV-seropositive.

Concerning this clone itself: One junction end disagrees with the germline gene, perhaps due to a read error. The V and J genes are TRBV27 and TRBJ2-7; 9 nucleotides match TRBD1. Germline values: CDR1 MNHEY, CDR2 SMNVEV (reference sequence). The length of the CDR3 is 17 residues. CDR3 DNA sequence: TGTGCCAGCAGTTTATCGGGCCCAGGACAGGGGACCTACGAGCAGCACTTC. Protein: CASSLSGPGQGTYEQHF.

The chain is built from TRBV19 and TRBJ2-2, with TRBD2 matching 8 bases. The V gene end was trimmed by 7 bases and the J gene end by 3 bases; junction bases not matched to a gene: 10. This CDR3 has 16 amino acids. CDR1 and CDR2 (germline): LNHDA, SQIVND (reference sequence). CDR3: CASTPGGTLYTGELFF. For the CDR3, the DNA is TGTGCCAGTACCCCGGGGGGGACACTTTACACCGGGGAGCTGTTTTTT.

The chain carries TRBV7-9 and TRBJ1-2; 8 bases match TRBD1. The CDR3 consists of 14 residues. V shed 0 bases and J 8 bases; nucleotides not matched to a gene: 5. Per germline, CDR1 SEHNR and CDR2 FQNEAQ (reference sequence). CDR3 coding DNA: TGTGCCAGCAGCTTAGCGTCGACAGGGGAGGGCTACACCTTC. Protein: CASSLASTGEGYTF. Filled out from reference TRBV7-9 and TRBJ1-2, the complete variable domain reads DTGVSQNPRHKITKRGQNVTFRCDPISEHNRLYWYRQTLGQGPEFLTYFQNEAQLEKSRLLSDRFSAERPKGSFSTLEIQRTEQGDSAMYLCASSLASTGEGYTFGSGTRLTVV.

The rearrangement links TRBV4-3 to TRBJ1-2; D gene uncertain. The germline gives CDR1 LGHNA, CDR2 YSLEER. The CDR3 is 15 residues long. V was cut by 1 base and J by 1 base, with 10 bases left in between. In DNA, the CDR3 is TGCGCCAGCAGCCAAGTGGCGGGGAGTAACTATGGCTACACCTTC. It codes for CASSQVAGSNYGYTF.

The chain is built from TRBV7-3 and TRBJ2-1, with 13 bases that match TRBD2. Germline assignment: CDR1 SGHTA and CDR2 FQGTGA. This CDR3 region has 16 residues. The J segment lost 9 bases and the V segment lost 5 bases, leaving 10 bases of the junction unmatched. The CDR3 protein is CASSPPGTSGVAEQFF. The CDR3, as DNA: TGTGCCAGCAGCCCACCCGGGACTAGCGGGGTAGCTGAGCAGTTCTTC.

The CDR3 is CASSLEEEGEQFF. The CDR3, as DNA: TGTGCCAGCAGCTTAGAGGAGGAGGGAGAGCAGTTCTTC. The rearrangement links TRBV11-3 to TRBJ2-1; D is possibly TRBD2 (6 bases). The CDR3 is 13 residues long. Trimming removed 0 bases at V and 10 bases at J, with 10 bases between. Germline V gene data show CDR1 as SGHNT and CDR2 as YENEEA.

This sequence joins TRBV6-5 and TRBJ1-1, with D hard to call. V lost 1 base and J 1 base, leaving 4 bases between the germline ends. CDR1 is MNHEY and CDR2 is SVGAGI in the germline V gene. The CDR3 runs 13 residues. CDR3 nucleotides: TGTGCCAGCAGTTACTTCGGGAACACTGAAGCTTTCTTT. Translating gives CASSYFGNTEAFF.

The CDR3 bases are TGCGCCAGCAGCCAAGACGCGGGACAGGGGACCTACGAGCAGTACTTC. Translation gives CASSQDAGQGTYEQYF. This chain connects TRBV4-3 to TRBJ2-7, with 10 bases aligning to TRBD1. The V gene's germline CDR1 is LGHNA and CDR2 YSLEER. The junction had 4 bases not matched to a gene; V was cut back by 0 bases and J by 2 bases. This CDR3 comprises 16 residues.

The V call is TRBV7-2, the J call TRBJ2-3; D is uncertain. The V end lost 2 bases, the J end lost 6 bases, and 9 bases lay between the germline ends. Germline CDR1 reads SGHTA; CDR2 reads FQGNSA. The CDR3 covers 13 residues. CDR3 residues: CASSLMALDTQYF. CDR3 sequence (DNA): TGTGCCAGCAGCTTAATGGCTTTGGATACGCAGTATTTT.

In its sample, this clone was seen a few times. The chain uses TRBV5-5 and TRBJ2-7; D is unclear. This CDR3 comprises 13 residues. Germline V lookup: CDR1 SGHKS, CDR2 YYEKEE (reference sequence). V lost 0 bases to trimming and J lost 4 bases, with 8 bases between them. CDR3 nucleotide sequence: TGTGCCAGCAGCTTGGGGCTACAGTACGAGCAGTACTTC. Its translation: CASSLGLQYEQYF. The full variable domain, its missing parts supplied by reference TRBV5-5 and TRBJ2-7, is DAGVTQSPTHLIKTRGQQVTLRCSPISGHKSVSWYQQVLGQGPQFIFQYYEKEERGRGNFPDRFSARQFPNYSSELNVNALLLGDSALYLCASSLGLQYEQYFGPGTRLTVT.

About this clone: Other DNA sequences in this specimen translate into the identical CDR3. The rearrangement joins TRBV6-4 to TRBJ2-1, with TRBD2 matching over 7 bases. The CDR3 sequence is 15 residues long. Losses at the gene ends were 6 bases for V and 0 bases for J; bases not matched to a gene: 5. Germline lookup yields CDR1 MRHNA and CDR2 SNTAGT. In DNA form, the CDR3 reads TGTGCCAGCAGCGACGGCGGGAGCTCCTACAATGAGCAGTTCTTC. This codes for CASSDGGSSYNEQFF.

This chain links TRBV9 with TRBJ2-1; 8 bases map to TRBD2. The CDR3 is 17 residues long. V shed 0 bases, J shed 0 bases, and the junction held 5 bases outside the gene matches. Germline loops: CDR1 SGDLS, CDR2 YYNGEE. The CDR3 DNA is TGTGCCAGCAGCGTAGCAACTAGCGGCAGCTCCTACAATGAGCAGTTCTTC. Translating gives CASSVATSGSSYNEQFF.

The chain combines TRBV5-6 with TRBJ2-7, with 10 bases identical to TRBD2. Germline V CDR1 and CDR2: SGHDT, YYEEEE. V was pared by 4 bases and J by 0 bases, with 4 bases of the junction left unmatched. The CDR3 covers 15 residues. The CDR3 nucleotides are TGTGCCAGCAGCCTAGCGGGGGACATCTCCTACGAGCAGTACTTC. The encoded protein is CASSLAGDISYEQYF.

V and J are TRBV4-3 and TRBJ2-7; the D is unclear. Deletions cut 1 base from V and 3 bases from J, with 13 bases between. This CDR3 comprises 15 residues. Germline V gives CDR1 LGHNA, CDR2 YSLEER. CDR3 region: CASSQGAAPYYEQYF. In DNA, the CDR3 is TGCGCCAGCAGCCAAGGGGCTGCTCCTTACTACGAGCAGTACTTC.

The rearrangement joins TRBV29-1 to TRBJ2-1, with D uncertain. Trimming pared 3 bases from V and 3 bases from J, leaving 3 bases between. CDR3 length: 11 residues. The germline CDR1 and CDR2 sequences are SQVTM and ANQGSEA. CDR3 sequence (DNA): TGCAGCGTTGACTACTACAATGAGCAGTTCTTC. Amino acid sequence: CSVDYYNEQFF.

The gene calls are TRBV6-6 and TRBJ1-6; weak D call: TRBD1 (5 bases). Per the germline V gene, CDR1 is MNHNY and CDR2 is SVGAGI (reference sequence). V lost 2 bases and J lost 3, with 11 bases in between. The CDR3 consists of 16 residues. CDR3 amino acids: CASSYPRRDYNSPLHF. The DNA for the CDR3 is TGTGCCAGCAGTTACCCCCGCAGGGACTATAATTCACCCCTCCACTTT.

This rearrangement joins TRBV19 to TRBJ2-5; 8 bases map to TRBD1. The CDR3 contains 15 residues. Per germline, CDR1 LNHDA and CDR2 SQIVND (reference sequence). The junction had 8 bases not matched to a gene; V was cut back by 3 bases and J by 5 bases. CDR3 sequence (DNA): TGTGCCAGTAGTATTAACAGGGGGGTTGGGGAGACCCAGTACTTC. Amino acids: CASSINRGVGETQYF.

The chain is built from TRBV5-4 and TRBJ1-2, with D perhaps TRBD1 (5 bases). The V gene lost 4 bases and the J gene lost 2 bases, with 9 bases spanning the gap. Germline-derived CDR1 and CDR2 are SGHNT and YYREEE (reference sequence). The CDR3 extends over 13 amino acids. The DNA of the CDR3 is TGTGCCAGCAGCGTACAGGAGAACTATGGCTACACCTTC. This sequence encodes CASSVQENYGYTF.

The V call is TRBV6-5, the J call TRBJ2-5; D possibly corresponds to TRBD1 (6 bases). V gave up 7 bases and J gave up 5 bases, with 20 bases separating them. CDR3 length: 15 amino acids. Germline CDR1 and CDR2: MNHEY and SVGAGI. CDR3 bases: TGTGCCAGCACCTCCAGTTGGCAGGGGCTGGAGACCCAGTACTTC. Its protein product is CASTSSWQGLETQYF.